This T cell receptor beta chain was sequenced for a study of blood T cells in healthy people across ages. Overall study results and limits: The percentage of naive T cells correlated strongly with TCR beta diversity. For the donors, CMV status was unknown and possibly confounded expanded clonotype changes.

Then a second PCR, running roughly 7 to 11 cycles, was carried out with a sample-barcoded 5' primer and a J-beta primer mix. TCRdb processed the 5' RACE reads anew with MiXCR; each CDR3 protein has one entry. Altogether hundreds of thousands of distinct CDR3 sequences are present, around 45% being singletons, with the ten largest covering approximately 32%. For this clonotype: Its specificity is not known.

The CDR3 sequence is 14 residues long. Germline CDR1 and CDR2: SGHTA and FQGNSA. V was cut by 3 bases and J by 5 bases, with 12 bases left in between. The chain carries TRBV7-2 and TRBJ2-3; TRBD1 or TRBD2 may be the D gene (5 bases each). The TCR was taken from a woman in her sixties in good health. The sample was blood. CDR3 nucleotide sequence: TGTGCCAGCAGCTTGGGCAGGGCGGGAGATACGCAGTATTTT. It translates to CASSLGRAGDTQYF.